The rows below give T cell receptor beta chains drawn from one sample of a study of yellow fever vaccine responses in identical twins. TCRdb recomputed calls from the RT-PCR reads with MiXCR, one row per CDR3 protein. Of about 19,000 distinct CDR3 sequences in the sample, around 70% were seen once. The source was T cells from blood (PBMCs), unsorted or a sorted subset (not recorded which), collected before or after yellow fever vaccination (not recorded which). These TCRs come from a woman under 30 who received the yellow fever vaccine. Each CDR3 is given with its conserved first and last residue.

V gene: TRBV2
CDR3 protein: CASSEGRGNYGYTF

V gene: TRBV7-2
CDR3 protein: CASSLNGGIKNTEAFF

V gene: TRBV29-1
CDR3 protein: CSVEDHTYVSYNEQFF

V gene: TRBV6-2/TRBV6-3
CDR3 protein: CASSYVGRDQPQHF

V gene: TRBV14
CDR3 protein: CASSQELRLLGNTIYF

V gene: TRBV5-6
CDR3 protein: CASSLRLAGNIQYF

V gene: TRBV20-1
CDR3 protein: CSARPQGNTEAFF

V gene: TRBV12-3/TRBV12-4
CDR3 protein: CASRRGDNQPQHF

V gene: TRBV28
CDR3 protein: CASRVGWNTEAFF

V gene: TRBV20-1
CDR3 protein: CSARETETQYF

V gene: TRBV27
CDR3 protein: CASSYGLARSGELFF

V gene: TRBV2
CDR3 protein: CASRELAGAETQYF

V gene: TRBV7-6
CDR3 protein: CASSLVAGGFGQETQYF

V gene: TRBV5-1
CDR3 protein: CASSLSSQYYGYTF

V gene: TRBV2
CDR3 protein: CASSEAQDSTYNEQFF

V gene: TRBV11-1
CDR3 protein: CASSPRDRGNEQYF

V gene: TRBV20-1
CDR3 protein: CSARSTLAPHFSYNEQFF

V gene: TRBV12-3/TRBV12-4
CDR3 protein: CASSPGTSGSGVYNEQFF

V gene: TRBV20-1
CDR3 protein: CSARPTGGRNTEAFF

V gene: TRBV11-3
CDR3 protein: CASSFSLDSPSYEQYF

V gene: TRBV6-1
CDR3 protein: CASSPGGWDSPLHF

V gene: TRBV29-1
CDR3 protein: CSVESNHWLAGRYEQYF

V gene: TRBV18
CDR3 protein: CASSPVAFTEAFF

V gene: TRBV28
CDR3 protein: CASKLMGLSNTIYF

V gene: TRBV2
CDR3 protein: CASSEVPLNTGELFF

V gene: TRBV7-6
CDR3 protein: CASSFVPGGPDGELFF